The clone carrying this T cell receptor (beta chain) was observed at least ten times. As yet, its antigen is unknown. TCRdb re-analysed the 5' RACE reads in MiXCR, keeping a single row per CDR3 protein. The sample has tens of thousands of distinct CDR3 sequences; 9.5% to 15% are singletons. This sample is drawn from a study of T-cell memory formation after mild COVID-19. Broader study findings: Among clones peaking at day 37 in the second wave, SARS-CoV-2 specificity remained unconfirmed. Cross-reactive memory seemingly joined, as some responding clones were found in pre-infection memory.

V shed 3 bases, J shed 12 bases, and the junction held 7 bases outside the gene matches. Germline CDR1 LGHNA, CDR2 YSLEER. CDR3 length: 13 residues. The chain recombines TRBV4-3 with TRBJ2-3, with 9 nucleotides matching TRBD2. This sequence originates from a man aged 18 to 30 who had mild COVID-19 (a few samples of this study predate the infection). Cell type and time point are not known. The sample taken for sequencing was PBMCs or a T cell subset sorted from them (not recorded which). The CDR3 DNA sequence: TGCGCCAGCAGCCATGTGGGACTAGCCGCCCAGTATTTT. Protein: CASSHVGLAAQYF.